Described below is a single T cell receptor beta chain sequence and its context. Its antigen is unknown. A much larger clone lies one base from this, so it may be a read error. This entry comes from a study of blood T cells in healthy people across ages (dated by TCRdb to about 2015). In the study overall: Template switching captured roughly one uniquely barcoded TCR beta cDNA molecule per two T cells in model experiments. Donors of different ages were randomly distributed across sequencing lanes to avoid experimental bias. Age-related changes in TCR beta repertoire diversity were measured in the study by deep sequencing normalized with unique cDNA molecular identifiers. Donors were grouped into four age groups: young (average approximately 16 years), middle-aged (39), aged (62) and long-lived (about 90). Using the same blood draw, the study looked at two additional independent replicas of 1 million unique cDNA reads for two donors, one aged 18 to 30 and the other aged 80 or older.

Systemically healthy Caucasian individuals from Russia, approximately 39 in total and aged about 6 to 95 years, were included as donors. Each donor gave ten milliliters of peripheral blood, drawn into EDTA-treated Vacutainer tubes. PBMCs were isolated by Ficoll-Paque density-gradient centrifugation, with at least 6.5 million obtained per sample. Trizol reagent was used to extract total RNA from the PBMCs, yielding at least 6 micrograms per sample. Naive CD45RAhigh/CD27high T cell percentages were measured by flow cytometry on a PBMC aliquot from every donor. The library came from 5' RACE. TCRdb records Illumina HiSeq 2500 as the sequencer. A second PCR of about 7 to 12 cycles was run with a J-beta primer mix and a sample-barcoded 5' primer. A template-switch 5' adaptor carrying 12 random nucleotides introduced a unique molecular identifier onto each TCR beta cDNA molecule. At least 3 million CDR3-containing paired-end reads were obtained from each sample. All of the RNA was converted into first-strand cDNA using the Mint cDNA synthesis kit, with a TRBC-specific oligonucleotide serving as the primer. After uracil-DNA glycosylase treatment, a first 18-cycle PCR used universal primers M1SS and BC2_uni_R on all cDNA. On the authors' methods: Normalization of each sample was performed by random selection of 1 million high-quality reads, each carrying a distinct molecular identifier. Instead of being binned into consensus sequences, reads with shared molecular identifiers were discarded. MiTCR, run with a Q25 quality threshold and the strictest error-elimination algorithm, handled CDR3 identification, clonotype clustering and error correction. A nonparametric unseen species model with Euler transformation was used to estimate lower-bound total TCR beta diversity. TCRdb itself trimmed the public reads at Q25 with fastp, ran MiXCR and retained productive beta chains. Rows are combined by CDR3 protein, so each entry shows the most common genes and DNA. None of the V and J calls come from the authors' own analysis; TCRdb made them. This sample gives under 750,000 distinct CDR3 sequences in total; around 48% of them show up just once. Of the sample, 20% to 25% is held by the ten largest clones.

What the research found in general, with its limitations: Estimates of total diversity from one million sequenced T cells were regarded as lower bounds and underestimates. Because the CMV infection status of the donors was unknown, age-related changes in expanded clonotypes may potentially have been confounded. Conclusive comparison of naive and antigen-experienced compartments was prevented by the profiling of bulk unsorted PBMCs. Compared with the aged group, the long-lived group had more naive CD4+ T cells, fewer expanded clones and increased TCR diversity, a pattern suggesting age selection. Observed TCR beta diversity correlated strongly with the percentage of naive T cells measured by flow cytometry. Observed TCR beta diversity per million T cells fell roughly linearly with age, and a significant reduction was already apparent by age roughly 41.

According to the germline V gene, CDR1 reads MNHEY and CDR2 reads SVGAGI. From its cysteine to its phenylalanine, the CDR3 spans 16 amino acids. Just the 48-base CDR3 DNA is kept, in frame starting at base 1. V gives up 4 bases and J gives up 7 bases, and the segment between their germline ends measures 20 bases. The sample comprised blood. Rearrangement joined TRBV6-5 to TRBJ1-5; a weak D assignment points to TRBD1 (5 bases agree). The clonotype originates from a man of 80 years or more in good health. The CDR3 region has the sequence CASSSGVQGGGQPQHF. Here is the DNA: TGTGCCAGCAGTTCAGGAGTGCAGGGAGGAGGGCAGCCCCAGCATTTT.